A single sample gave rise to the 13 T cell receptor beta chains below, sequenced in a study of T cell repertoires in cytomegalovirus infection. MiXCR was run by TCRdb on the reads, yielding one entry per CDR3 protein. The sample holds some 920,000 distinct CDR3 sequences; 30% to 40% are singletons and the top ten take about 14%. Which antigens these TCRs recognize remains unknown. Sample: cultured CD8+ T cells from PBMCs, taken from culture after CMV antigen stimulation. Source of these receptors: a human donor in good health (CMV status not recorded). Some clones in this sample may be carry-over from other donors' samples.

This clonotype was seen only a few times. The rearrangement joins TRBV6-1 to TRBJ2-5; 9 bases line up with TRBD1. The V and J ends lost 4 bases and 1 base, in that order; junction bases with no gene match: 7. From germline, CDR1 is MNHNS and CDR2 SASEGT. This CDR3 contains 16 residues. CDR3 DNA: TGTGCCAGCAGTGCAGGACAGGGGATTTCCCAAGAGACCCAGTACTTC. It encodes CASSAGQGISQETQYF.

V is TRBV10-3 and J is TRBJ2-7; 9 bases agree with TRBD1. After removal of 2 bases from V and 5 bases from J, the junction contained 4 bases not matched to a gene. CDR3 size: 14 residues. In germline, CDR1 is ENHRY, CDR2 SYGVKD. DNA for the CDR3: TGTGCCATCAGTGAGGAGGACAGGGGCCACGAGCAGTACGTC. Amino acid sequence: CAISEEDRGHEQYV.

This clonotype was found many times. The chain combines TRBV7-6 with TRBJ1-1; D not certain. This CDR3 spans 16 amino acids. Trimming pared 2 bases from V and 0 bases from J, leaving 13 bases between. The germline CDR1 and CDR2 sequences are SGHVS and FNYEAQ. The CDR3 region has the DNA TGTGCCAGCAGCTTAAATGTCGGAGACATGAACACTGAAGCTTTCTTT. Protein: CASSLNVGDMNTEAFF. Supplemented by reference TRBV7-6 and TRBJ1-1, the full variable domain reads GAGVSQSPRYKVTKRGQDVALRCDPISGHVSLYWYRQALGQGPEFLTYFNYEAQQDKSGLPNDRFSAERPEGSISTLTIQRTEQRDSAMYRCASSLNVGDMNTEAFFGQGTRLTVV.

The sample holds a few counts of this clonotype. The chain recombines TRBV5-1 with TRBJ2-3; D is ambiguous. The CDR3 runs 14 residues. The V gene's germline CDR1 is SGHRS and CDR2 YFSETQ. Trimming left V 1 base short and J 2 bases short, with 8 bases between. The CDR3 region has the DNA TGCGCCAGCAGCTTGAGGCAGTCCACAGATACGCAGTATTTT. This codes for CASSLRQSTDTQYF.

The sample holds a few counts of this clonotype. The rearrangement joins TRBV7-2 to TRBJ2-5; 9 bases agree with TRBD2. The V gene end was trimmed by 4 bases and the J gene end by 3 bases; junction bases not matched to a gene: 6. This CDR3 spans 15 amino acids. Germline CDR1 reads SGHTA; CDR2 reads FQGNSA. In nucleotides, the CDR3 is TGTGCCAGCAGCTGGGGGACTAGCAGAGAAGAGACCCAGTACTTC. It specifies CASSWGTSREETQYF.

This clonotype was found a few times. The chain employs TRBV20-1 and TRBJ2-5, with 11 nucleotides matching TRBD2. This CDR3 is 16 amino acids long. CDR1 and CDR2 from the germline V gene are DFQATT and SNEGSKA (reference sequence). J gave up 5 bases and V 1 base, and 9 bases lay outside the gene matches. The CDR3 sequence is CSARGRLAGLGETQYF. The CDR3 DNA sequence: TGCAGTGCTAGAGGGCGACTAGCGGGGCTGGGGGAGACCCAGTACTTC.

The J gene is TRBJ2-7, the V gene TRBV5-1; D perhaps matches TRBD2 (6 bases). The V and J ends lost 0 bases and 7 bases respectively, with 23 bases between them. This CDR3 contains 17 residues. Germline CDR1 reads SGHRS; CDR2 reads YFSETQ. The CDR3 DNA sequence: TGCGCCAGCAGCTTGGGCCTTGACAGTTTGAATGCGGGGGAGCAGTACGTC. Translated: CASSLGLDSLNAGEQYV.

V gene TRBV15 combines with J gene TRBJ1-2; D is perhaps TRBD1 (5 bases). CDR1 and CDR2 (germline): LNHNV, YYDKDF (reference sequence). V lost 0 bases and J 2 bases, leaving 10 bases between the germline ends. The CDR3 has 15 residues. The CDR3, as DNA: TGTGCCACCAGCAGAGATGAGGCAGGGAACTATGGCTACACCTTC. Protein: CATSRDEAGNYGYTF.

This clonotype showed up many times. The chain recombines TRBV7-8 with TRBJ1-3; maybe TRBD1 (6 bases). In germline, CDR1 is SGHVS, CDR2 FQNEAQ. CDR3 size: 16 residues. Trimming took 1 base from V and 0 from J, leaving 10 bases between them. CDR3 nucleotides: TGTGCCAGCAGCTTAGGGGGGCCAATCTCTGGAAACACCATATATTTT. It translates to CASSLGGPISGNTIYF. The full variable domain, in which reference TRBV7-8 and TRBJ1-3 provide the parts outside the CDR3, is GAGVSQSPRYKVAKRGQDVALRCDPISGHVSLFWYQQALGQGPEFLTYFQNEAQLDKSGLPSDRFFAERPEGSVSTLKIQRTQQEDSAVYLCASSLGGPISGNTIYFGEGSWLTVV.

The CDR3 loop reads CASSSSGGLAGELFF. DNA of the CDR3: TGTGCCAGCAGCAGTAGCGGGGGGCTTGCCGGGGAGCTGTTTTTT. The chain carries TRBV7-9 and TRBJ2-2, with TRBD2 identical over 10 bases. V lost 5 bases, J lost 6 bases, and 6 bases stayed unmatched. Germline assignment: CDR1 SEHNR and CDR2 FQNEAQ (reference sequence). The CDR3 totals 15 residues.

The V gene is TRBV20-1, the J gene TRBJ2-3; 7 nucleotides line up with TRBD2. V trimming: 6 bases; J trimming: 3 bases; junction bases outside the gene matches: 15. Germline V gene data show CDR1 as DFQATT and CDR2 as SNEGSKA (reference sequence). The CDR3 extends over 16 amino acids. The CDR3 loop reads CSAPGWRGLETDTQYF. CDR3 sequence (DNA): TGCAGTGCCCCGGGGTGGCGGGGGTTAGAAACAGATACGCAGTATTTT.

The chain carries TRBV3-1 and TRBJ1-1; D is uncertain. This CDR3 region has 14 residues. CDR1 is LGHDT, CDR2 YNNKEL, per germline (reference sequence). With 0 bases removed from V and 4 bases from J, the gap between germline ends came to 9 bases. The CDR3 reads CASSQERKTTEAFF. CDR3 coding DNA: TGTGCCAGCAGCCAAGAGCGAAAAACCACTGAAGCTTTCTTT.

Only a few counts were recorded for this clonotype. The V and J genes are TRBV12-3 or TRBV12-4 and TRBJ2-3; 11 nucleotides line up with TRBD2. Trimming at V came to 5 bases and at J to 2 bases, leaving 6 bases not matched to a gene. CDR3 length: 16 amino acids. The CDR3 DNA reads as TGTGCCAGCAGTGGTTGGACTAGCGGGTTCACAGATACGCAGTATTTT. This sequence encodes CASSGWTSGFTDTQYF.